The rows below give T cell receptor beta chains drawn from one sample of a study of cytomegalovirus exposure and HLA in healthy donors. Libraries were prepared by immunoSEQ multiplex PCR; TCRdb keeps only in-frame clonotypes and omits some of them. Of 85,000 to 100,000 clones in the sample, around 60% were seen once. The sequenced material came from PBMCs. These receptors were taken from a man in his fifties or sixties in good health and CMV-seronegative. The CDR3 runs from the conserved cysteine through the conserved F or W. Each record gives: D gene, V gene, J gene, clone size, CDR3 DNA, CDR3 protein. The D gene is left open where the match is weak. Some rows mark clone size as missing; the rest say once, few, many or name a class of expanded clone.

NA	TRBV4-2	TRBJ1-5	NA	TGTGCCAGCAGCCAAGACGGGTTAACAGGTGGCAATCAGCCCCAGCATTTT	CASSQDGLTGGNQPQHF
NA	TRBV7-9	TRBJ2-7	few	TGTGCCAGCAGCCCCCCCGGGAGTCACGAGCAGTACTTC	CASSPPGSHEQYF
NA	TRBV6-6	TRBJ2-2	NA	TGTGCCCTAAACAGCGTACTAGGCGGGGAGCTGTTTTTT	CALNSVLGGELFF
NA	TRBV6-1	TRBJ1-5	NA	TGTGCCAGCAGCGAATGGGGGGGGGTCAATCAGCCCCAGCATTTT	CASSEWGGVNQPQHF
TRBD1	TRBV27	TRBJ1-5	NA	TGTGCCAGCAGTTTATACCCGAGTGACAGGGGACTTAATCAGCCCCAGCATTTT	CASSLYPSDRGLNQPQHF
TRBD2	TRBV7-3	TRBJ2-1	NA	TGTGCCAGCAGCTTAACCAAAACCGGGGGGTACAATGAGCAGTTCTTC	CASSLTKTGGYNEQFF
TRBD1	TRBV16	TRBJ1-2	NA	TGTGCCAGCAGCCAACTTGGGCAGGGGGCGAATGGCTACACCTTC	CASSQLGQGANGYTF
NA	TRBV15	TRBJ2-5	NA	TGTGCCACCAGCAGAGATCTATGGGTCGGCAGGGGAGACAAGACCCAGTACTTC	CATSRDLWVGRGDKTQYF
TRBD2	TRBV7-7	TRBJ2-5	NA	TGTGCTAGCAGCTTCGGGCTAGCGGTAGAGACCCAGTACTTC	CASSFGLAVETQYF
TRBD1	TRBV2	TRBJ1-1	few	TGTGCCAGCAGTGATTGGAGGGACAGGGGGCGGCGGGCTTTCTTT	CASSDWRDRGRRAFF
TRBD1	TRBV11-3	TRBJ1-1	NA	TGTGCCAGCAGCGCACAGGGGGGGAACACTGAAGCTTTCTTT	CASSAQGGNTEAFF
TRBD1	TRBV11-1	TRBJ2-7	few	TGTGCCAGCAGCTGGACAGGGGGATACGAGCAGTACTTC	CASSWTGGYEQYF
NA	TRBV5-1	TRBJ1-5	few	TGCGCCAGCAGCATGCAGACTGGAGATCAGCCCCAGCATTTT	CASSMQTGDQPQHF
TRBD1	TRBV5-1	TRBJ1-2	NA	TGCGCCAGCGAGATTCCGGGACAGGGAGCTTATGGCTACACCTTC	CASEIPGQGAYGYTF
NA	TRBV5-1	TRBJ2-1	NA	TGCGCCAGCAGCTTGATGCCGAGCTCCTACAATGAGCAGTTCTTC	CASSLMPSSYNEQFF
NA	TRBV5-1	TRBJ1-1	NA	TGCGCCAGCAGCCCAGGGGACCGGAACACTGAAGCTTTCTTT	CASSPGDRNTEAFF
NA	TRBV5-1	TRBJ1-5	NA	TGCGCCAGCAGCCCGACGGGGGTCAATCAGCCCCAGCATTTT	CASSPTGVNQPQHF
TRBD2	TRBV2	TRBJ2-3	NA	TGTGCCAGCAGTCAACTAGCGGGAGATGGTAATACGCAGTATTTT	CASSQLAGDGNTQYF
TRBD2	TRBV27	TRBJ2-1	NA	TGTGCCAGCAGTTACCGACTAGCGGGAGTGCACAATGAGCAGTTCTTC	CASSYRLAGVHNEQFF
NA	TRBV23-1	TRBJ2-7	NA	TGCGCCAGCAGCCAAGCGGAAAACTCCTACGAGCAGTACTTC	CASSQAENSYEQYF
TRBD2	TRBV29-1	TRBJ2-1	NA	TGCAGCGGGACTAGCGGGGCCACTAATGAGCAGTTCTTC	CSGTSGATNEQFF
TRBD1	TRBV19	TRBJ1-1	NA	TGTGCCAGTAGCCAGAGGACAGGGGGATCGAACACTGAAGCTTTCTTT	CASSQRTGGSNTEAFF
TRBD2	TRBV10-3	TRBJ2-1	NA	TGTGCCATCGGGGCGGGAGGGTTTAATGAGCAGTTCTTC	CAIGAGGFNEQFF
TRBD2	TRBV9	TRBJ2-5	NA	TGTGCCAGCAGCCCCGGCGGGGGGAAAGAGACCCAGTACTTC	CASSPGGGKETQYF
NA	TRBV30	TRBJ1-1	NA	TGTGCCTGGAACCCCGGGGGGGCTGAAGCTTTCTTT	CAWNPGGAEAFF
NA	TRBV28	TRBJ2-2	NA	TGTGCCAGCAGCATCAACAGGTTCGCGAACACCGGGGAGCTGTTTTTT	CASSINRFANTGELFF
TRBD1	TRBV2	TRBJ1-1	few	TGTGCCAGCAGTGAGGAAGTGGAGGGGGCAATGAACACTGAAGCTTTCTTT	CASSEEVEGAMNTEAFF
NA	TRBV29-1	TRBJ1-2	few	TGCAGCGTTTTGGGGGAGGCGAATGGCTACACCTTC	CSVLGEANGYTF
NA	TRBV5-1	TRBJ2-1	NA	TGCGCCAGCAGCCCTACGGACAATGAGCAGTTCTTC	CASSPTDNEQFF
NA	TRBV2	TRBJ2-1	few	TGTGCCAGCAGTGAACGGGAGTACCACAATGAGCAGTTCTTC	CASSEREYHNEQFF
NA	TRBV5-1	TRBJ1-1	NA	TGCGCCAGCAGCTTGGGGGGGAGGTCTGAAGCTTTCTTT	CASSLGGRSEAFF
TRBD1	TRBV5-6	TRBJ1-2	NA	TGTGCCAGCAGTCCGGACAGGGGTTATGGCTACACCTTC	CASSPDRGYGYTF
TRBD2	TRBV27	TRBJ2-1	NA	TGTGCCAGCAGGGATACTAGCGGGGTTGAGCGTTCCAGTGAGCAGTTCTTC	CASRDTSGVERSSEQFF
NA	TRBV7-9	TRBJ1-1	NA	TGTGCCAGCAGCTTAGCGCTGGGAGGGAACACTGAAGCTTTCTTT	CASSLALGGNTEAFF
TRBD1	TRBV6-6	TRBJ1-2	NA	TGTGCCAGCAGTTTCGGAGGGACAGCTCCCAACTATGGCTACACCTTC	CASSFGGTAPNYGYTF
TRBD1	TRBV28	TRBJ1-5	NA	TGTGCCAGCAGTGCCGGGACAGGGGGATCATTTCAGCCCCAGCATTTT	CASSAGTGGSFQPQHF
NA	TRBV18	TRBJ1-4	NA	TGTGCCAGCTCACCCCCGGGGGGGGACTACGAAAAACTGTTTTTT	CASSPPGGDYEKLFF
TRBD1	TRBV7-3	TRBJ2-2	once	TGTGCCAGCAGCTTCCTCCAGGGGGCCGGGGAGCTGTTTTTT	CASSFLQGAGELFF
TRBD2	TRBV11-3	TRBJ2-3	NA	TGTGCCAGCAGCGGGAAGTCCGGGACTAGCGGAGTGAGCACAGATACGCAGTATTTT	CASSGKSGTSGVSTDTQYF
NA	TRBV5-1	TRBJ2-7	NA	TGCGCCAGCAGCAACAGGGAATCGGACTACGAGCAGTACTTC	CASSNRESDYEQYF
TRBD1	TRBV11-3	TRBJ2-3	NA	TGTGCCAGCAGCCCCGGACAGGGGGATACGCAGTATTTT	CASSPGQGDTQYF
NA	TRBV28	TRBJ1-6	once	TGTGCCAGCAGTGGGCAAATCGCGATTAGGAATTCACCCCTCCACTTT	CASSGQIAIRNSPLHF
TRBD1	TRBV5-1	TRBJ2-2	few	TGCGCCAGCAGCACACAGGGGGCAGTCGGGGAGCTGTTTTTT	CASSTQGAVGELFF
NA	TRBV9	TRBJ2-3	NA	TGTGCCAGCAGCGTAGAAAATTCCAGAGATACGCAGTATTTT	CASSVENSRDTQYF
NA	TRBV7-2	TRBJ1-5	NA	TGTGCCAGCAGATCATCGAGTACAGGGCCCCAGCATTTT	CASRSSSTGPQHF
NA	TRBV5-1	TRBJ2-7	NA	TGCGCCAGCAGCTTAAGCGGTCCCTACTACGAGCAGTACTTC	CASSLSGPYYEQYF
NA	TRBV6-1	TRBJ1-2	few	TGTGCCAGCAGTGAACGATTCAGGGCGCTTGGCTACACCTTC	CASSERFRALGYTF
TRBD2	TRBV19	TRBJ2-1	NA	TGTGCCAGTAGAACAAGACTAGCGTGGAATGAGCAGTTCTTC	CASRTRLAWNEQFF
TRBD1	TRBV6-5	TRBJ2-5	NA	TGTGCCAGCAGTTACCGAACGGGACAGGGGGTGCAGACCCAGTACTTC	CASSYRTGQGVQTQYF
NA	TRBV5-6	TRBJ2-3	NA	TGTGCCAGCAGCTTGGTCACTAGCCCGACCACAGATACGCAGTATTTT	CASSLVTSPTTDTQYF
NA	TRBV6-6	TRBJ2-2	NA	TGTGCCAGCAAATCATCGAACACCGGGGAGCTGTTTTTT	CASKSSNTGELFF
TRBD2	TRBV28	TRBJ2-1	NA	TGTGCCAGCAGTCCAGTAGGGACTAGCATCAATGAGCAGTTCTTC	CASSPVGTSINEQFF
TRBD1	TRBV5-6	TRBJ1-1	NA	TGTGCCAGCAGCTTTAGAACCGGGACAGGGGTAACTGAAGCTTTCTTT	CASSFRTGTGVTEAFF
NA	TRBV29-1	TRBJ2-7	once	TGCAGCGTCGGGGACATATACGAGCAGTACTTC	CSVGDIYEQYF
NA	TRBV9	TRBJ2-7	few	TGTGCCAGCAGCGTAGCCGCCGGCTCCTACGAGCAGTACTTC	CASSVAAGSYEQYF
TRBD1	TRBV9	TRBJ2-7	NA	TGTGCCAGCAGTAGACAGGGCGAGCAGTACTTC	CASSRQGEQYF
TRBD1	TRBV28	TRBJ1-1	NA	TGTGCCAGCAAAGGTGACAGGGACGAAGACACTGAAGCTTTCTTT	CASKGDRDEDTEAFF
NA	TRBV7-3	TRBJ2-4	NA	TGTGCCAGCAGCTTAACAGAAGCGGCCAAAAACATTCAGTACTTC	CASSLTEAAKNIQYF
TRBD2	TRBV5-5	TRBJ2-7	NA	TGTGCCAGCAGCCGGCGTGTGGGAGGGCCCTACGAGCAGTACTTC	CASSRRVGGPYEQYF
TRBD2	TRBV6-5	TRBJ2-4	NA	TGTGCCAGCAGCAGGACCCGGGGGGTGGAGAACATTCAGTACTTC	CASSRTRGVENIQYF